Listed below are T cell receptor beta chains from one sample, sequenced in a study of vaccination effects on CD4 cells after COVID-19. Only in-frame clones appear in the TCRdb table, and some are missing; sequencing was by immunoSEQ multiplex PCR. The sample contains roughly 50,000 clones, 67% of which appear only once. These TCRs' antigens remain unknown. The sequencing here drew on CD4+ T cells from PBMCs cultured without peptide, taken before COVID-19 vaccination. These receptors all stem from a human donor who received a COVID-19 vaccine. The CDR3 runs from the conserved cysteine through the conserved F or W. A D gene is named only where the DNA matches it firmly. Where a row states a size, it is once, few, many or the class of an expanded clone; other rows omit it.

D	size	J	V	CDR3	DNA
TRBD2	-	TRBJ2-2	TRBV30	CAWSRGLAGATGELFF	TGTGCCTGGAGCCGGGGACTAGCGGGAGCCACCGGGGAGCTGTTTTTT
-	-	TRBJ2-1	TRBV12-5	CASGLGGNEQFF	TGTGCTAGTGGTTTGGGAGGGAATGAGCAGTTCTTC
-	-	TRBJ1-5	TRBV6-2/TRBV6-3	CASSGGDQPQHF	TGTGCCAGCAGTGGGGGAGATCAGCCCCAGCATTTT
-	-	TRBJ2-5	TRBV4-1	CASSLPAGYRDQTQYF	TGCGCCAGCAGCCTCCCCGCAGGATACAGGGACCAGACCCAGTACTTC
-	few	TRBJ1-2	TRBV18	CASSPAQEGYGYTF	TGTGCCAGCTCACCAGCCCAGGAGGGCTATGGCTACACCTTC
-	few	TRBJ1-2	TRBV7-2	CASSPGANYGYTF	TGTGCCAGCAGCCCAGGGGCCAACTATGGCTACACCTTC
-	-	TRBJ1-1	TRBV18	CASSLSQGNTEAFF	TGTGCCAGCTCACTCTCCCAGGGGAACACTGAAGCTTTCTTT
-	-	TRBJ1-1	TRBV2	CASTSSGWYDTEAFF	TGTGCCAGCACCTCCAGTGGGTGGTATGACACTGAAGCTTTCTTT
-	-	TRBJ1-5	TRBV6-5	CASRSDSPQPQHF	TGTGCCAGCAGATCGGACAGTCCCCAGCCCCAGCATTTT
-	-	TRBJ1-1	TRBV5-1	CASSLDGGGVAAEAFF	TGCGCCAGCAGCTTGGATGGCGGGGGCGTAGCTGCTGAAGCTTTCTTT
-	-	TRBJ2-7	TRBV28	CASKNRVNYEQYF	TGTGCCAGCAAAAACAGGGTGAACTACGAGCAGTACTTC
-	-	TRBJ2-2	TRBV11-2	CASSPRRAFNTGELFF	TGTGCCAGCAGCCCCCGCCGCGCATTTAACACCGGGGAGCTGTTTTTT
-	-	TRBJ1-3	TRBV4-3	CASSQTPSSGNTIYF	TGCGCCAGCAGCCAAACACCGAGCTCTGGAAACACCATATATTTT
TRBD1	-	TRBJ2-3	TRBV11-2	CASSLSGGLGADTQYF	TGTGCCAGCAGCTTATCAGGGGGCCTCGGGGCAGATACGCAGTATTTT
TRBD1	-	TRBJ2-7	TRBV12-3/TRBV12-4	CASRRTGPYEQYF	TGTGCCAGCAGACGGACAGGTCCCTACGAGCAGTACTTC
-	-	TRBJ1-6	TRBV6-5	CASSLGTANSPLHF	TGTGCCAGCAGTTTAGGCACCGCGAATTCACCCCTCCACTTT
TRBD1	-	TRBJ2-7	TRBV6-5	CASTSGQGRREQYF	TGTGCCAGCACCTCAGGACAGGGCCGGAGGGAGCAGTACTTC
-	-	TRBJ1-4	TRBV2	CASSVRGVGEKLFF	TGTGCCAGCAGTGTACGGGGTGTTGGTGAAAAACTGTTTTTT
-	-	TRBJ1-4	TRBV2	CASSEIGLLVFF	TGTGCCAGCAGTGAGATAGGGCTGCTGGTGTTTTTT
-	-	TRBJ1-4	TRBV4-1	CASSLLRATNEKLFF	TGCGCCAGCAGCCTCTTACGTGCAACTAATGAAAAACTGTTTTTT
-	-	TRBJ2-1	TRBV10-3	CAISGGTGGGSGRGSEQFF	TGTGCCATCAGTGGGGGGACAGGGGGTGGAAGCGGGAGGGGTAGTGAGCAGTTCTTC
TRBD2	few	TRBJ2-3	TRBV4-3	CASSSGVRGEDTQYF	TGCGCCAGCAGCTCGGGCGTCCGGGGGGAAGATACGCAGTATTTT
TRBD1	-	TRBJ1-2	TRBV6-5	CASSPTLKRGLGYTF	TGTGCCAGCAGCCCCACTCTAAAAAGGGGGCTGGGCTACACCTTC
-	-	TRBJ1-4	TRBV28	CASSSPPGGKLFF	TGTGCCAGCAGTTCCCCACCGGGTGGAAAACTGTTTTTT
TRBD1	few	TRBJ1-2	TRBV7-8	CASSLTGQNYGYTF	TGTGCCAGCAGCTTGACAGGGCAAAACTATGGCTACACCTTC
TRBD2	-	TRBJ2-1	TRBV29-1	CSVVLAGYNEQFF	TGCAGCGTTGTACTAGCGGGATACAATGAGCAGTTCTTC
-	-	TRBJ2-1	TRBV5-5	CASSLGRDNEQFF	TGTGCCAGCAGCTTGGGTCGGGACAATGAGCAGTTCTTC
-	-	TRBJ2-5	TRBV7-2	CASRLGVGETQYF	TGTGCCAGCAGATTAGGGGTCGGGGAGACCCAGTACTTC
TRBD1	once	TRBJ2-7	TRBV3-1/TRBV3-2	CASRTGEREQYF	TGTGCCAGCCGGACAGGGGAAAGGGAGCAGTACTTC
-	few	TRBJ2-7	TRBV12-5	CASGSTPGTLAYEQYF	TGTGCTAGTGGCTCTACACCCGGGACACTGGCCTACGAGCAGTACTTC
-	-	TRBJ2-1	TRBV2	CASSGETANNEQFF	TGTGCCAGCAGTGGTGAGACAGCGAACAATGAGCAGTTCTTC
TRBD1	-	TRBJ1-2	TRBV28	CASSLMRQGGTTF	TGTGCCAGCAGTTTGATGAGACAGGGTGGAACCACCTTC
-	-	TRBJ1-4	TRBV5-1	CASSGGVSEKLFF	TGCGCCAGCAGCGGGGGGGTCAGTGAAAAACTGTTTTTT
-	-	TRBJ2-7	TRBV5-1	CASSSTVYEQYF	TGCGCCAGCAGCTCGACGGTTTACGAGCAGTACTTC
-	-	TRBJ2-1	TRBV29-1	CSVGHTSPNEQFF	TGCAGCGTTGGCCATACTAGCCCCAATGAGCAGTTCTTC